These 11 T cell receptor beta chains were sequenced from one sample in a study of Ad26.COV2.S vaccination and SARS-CoV-2 variants. Stated treatment: some 20 received Ad26.COV2.S at low or high dose, single or two shots; roughly five received placebo; per-sample allocation not given. Sampling was done on day 63 after the first vaccine or placebo injection. TCRdb's copy holds only in-frame clones and misses some; the assay was immunoSEQ multiplex PCR. The sample lists about 350,000 clones; 75% to 90% were seen once. Sequences were derived from peripheral blood, sampled in a trial of Ad26.COV2.S vaccine versus placebo. Receptor source: a person between 18 and 65 years old who received the Ad26.COV2.S COVID-19 vaccine or a placebo.

In DNA form, the CDR3 reads TGTGCCTGGAGACAGGGGAATAGCAATCAGCCCCAGCATTTT. Protein sequence: CAWRQGNSNQPQHF. This sequence joins TRBV30 and TRBJ1-5; 7 bases are a match to TRBD1. From germline, CDR1 is GTSNPN and CDR2 SVGIG (reference sequence). This CDR3 is built from 14 residues. V trimming: 3 bases; J trimming: 0 bases; junction bases outside the gene matches: 2.

The genes are TRBV18 and TRBJ2-7; 8 nucleotides agree with TRBD1. V was clipped by 0 bases and J by 6 bases; unmatched bases: 4. CDR3 length equals 14 residues. The germline V gene has CDR1 KGHSH and CDR2 LQKENI. The CDR3 bases are TGTGCCAGCTCACCACCCGCGACAGGGGCCGAGCAGTACTTC. Encoded protein: CASSPPATGAEQYF.

This chain links TRBV28 with TRBJ2-1, with 7 bases identical to TRBD2. Germline CDR1 MDHEN, CDR2 SYDVKM. The CDR3 length is 16 residues. The V gene end was trimmed by 1 base and the J gene end by 0 bases; junction bases not matched to a gene: 3. CDR3 loop: CASSLSWGGSYNEQFF. The DNA for the CDR3 is TGTGCCAGCAGTTTATCCTGGGGGGGCTCCTACAATGAGCAGTTCTTC. Complete variable domain (other parts from reference TRBV28 and TRBJ2-1): DVKVTQSSRYLVKRTGEKVFLECVQDMDHENMFWYRQDPGLGLRLIYFSYDVKMKEKGDIPEGYSVSREKKERFSLILESASTNQTSMYLCASSLSWGGSYNEQFFGPGTRLTVL.

CDR3 nucleotides: TGTGCCAGCAGCCAAGGAAGGAGCGGCGAGGGGTTCTTC. Protein: CASSQGRSGEGFF. The chain combines TRBV3-1 (or the pseudogene TRBV3-2) with TRBJ2-1; TRBD2 is a possible D gene (5 bases). This CDR3 contains 13 residues. V lost 1 base and J 15 bases, leaving 16 bases between the germline ends. Germline lookup yields CDR1 LGHDT and CDR2 YNNKEL (reference sequence).

This chain links TRBV18 with TRBJ1-2; D is perhaps TRBD1 (5 bases). Germline-derived CDR1 and CDR2 are KGHSH and LQKENI. The CDR3 sequence is 18 residues long. Trimming removed 6 bases at V and 3 bases at J, with 26 bases between. CDR3 nucleotides: TGTGCCAGCTCCCCCCTACCTGGATTGACAGCGGTAGACTATGGCTACACCTTC. Its protein is CASSPLPGLTAVDYGYTF.

The rearrangement uses TRBV9 and TRBJ2-1, with 8 bases fitting TRBD2. The junction had 10 bases not matched to a gene; V was cut back by 0 bases and J by 5 bases. Germline V lookup: CDR1 SGDLS, CDR2 YYNGEE. The CDR3 loop spans 17 amino acids. Written as DNA, the CDR3 is TGTGCCAGCAGCGTAGAGCCGGGAGGGCCTGGAAACAATGAGCAGTTCTTC. Its translation: CASSVEPGGPGNNEQFF.

This clone was found a few times. V usage is TRBV20-1 and J usage is TRBJ2-1; tentatively, D is TRBD2 (7 bases). V shed 3 bases and J shed 8 bases, with 17 bases lying between them. Germline CDR1 and CDR2: DFQATT and SNEGSKA (reference sequence). The CDR3 loop spans 14 amino acids. The CDR3 DNA reads TGCAGTGCTAGTACGGGGGGCGGTGGGTATGAGCAGTTCTTC. Translated: CSASTGGGGYEQFF.

The J gene is TRBJ2-7, the V gene TRBV7-3; D may be TRBD1 or TRBD2 (5 bases each). Trimming removed 2 bases from V and 4 bases from J, with 15 bases in between. CDR3 size: 15 residues. Germline CDR1 reads SGHTA; CDR2 reads FQGTGA. CDR3 protein: CASSLAAGGAYEQYF. CDR3 nucleotide sequence: TGTGCCAGCAGCTTAGCGGCGGGTGGGGCGTACGAGCAGTACTTC.

V is TRBV5-4 and J is TRBJ2-7; 8 bases match TRBD2. This CDR3 is 16 amino acids long. V lost 0 bases to trimming and J lost 2 bases; unmatched junction nucleotides: 7. Germline CDR1 reads SGHNT; CDR2 reads YYREEE (reference sequence). The CDR3: CASSLVLAGGTYEQYF. The CDR3 region has the DNA TGTGCCAGCAGCTTGGTGCTAGCGGGCGGAACCTACGAGCAGTACTTC.

The genes are TRBV13 and TRBJ2-3, with 7 bases lining up with TRBD2. The V and J ends lost 4 bases and 3 bases, in that order; junction bases with no gene match: 7. Germline assignment: CDR1 PRHDT and CDR2 FYEKMQ (reference sequence). The CDR3 extends over 15 amino acids. In nucleotides, the CDR3 is TGTGCCAGCAGCTCTAAACTAGCGAAAACAGATACGCAGTATTTT. This gives the protein CASSSKLAKTDTQYF.

This sequence joins TRBV11-2 and TRBJ2-5; a possible D gene is TRBD2 (6 bases). Germline V lookup: CDR1 SGHAT, CDR2 FQNNGV. The CDR3 contains 16 residues. V dropped 1 base and J dropped 4 bases, with 16 bases sitting between them. CDR3 in DNA: TGTGCCAGCAGCTTAGGGTCTAGGCTAGCGTCAGAGACCCAGTACTTC. It is translated as CASSLGSRLASETQYF.